Below are 26 T cell receptor beta chains sequenced from a single sample in a study of T cells in Graves' hyperthyroidism and ophthalmopathy. Researchers amplified the TCR beta CDR3 regions from RNA transcripts. HTBI primers drove first-round RT-PCR of the TCR CDR3. TCRdb reprocessed the multiplex PCR reads with MiXCR, giving one entry per CDR3 protein. The sample has 500,000 to 700,000 distinct CDR3 sequences; 16% are singletons. The source material was blood. Every receptor here comes from a woman aged 18-35 years with Graves' hyperthyroidism.

A few counts support this clonotype. The chain combines TRBV10-3 with TRBJ2-7; D ambiguous. V lost 8 bases and J lost 6, with 17 bases in between. Germline CDR1 ENHRY, CDR2 SYGVKD. CDR3 length: 13 residues. CDR3 in DNA: TGTGCCATCCGGGCGGTTGGCTCTCGCGAGCAGTACTTC. This codes for CAIRAVGSREQYF.

This clonotype appeared a single time. This may be a read error: a much more frequent sequence differs by one nucleotide. The chain has TRBV7-9 and TRBJ2-1, with a weak D call TRBD1 (6 bases). Germline CDR1 is SEHNR and CDR2 is FQNEAQ (reference sequence). The CDR3 totals 16 residues. V lost 1 base and J lost 6, with 16 bases in between. CDR3 residues: CASSLGTVKICNEQFF. CDR3 in DNA: TGTGCCAGCAGCTTAGGGACAGTAAAGATTTGCAATGAGCAGTTCTTC.

The rearrangement joins TRBV4-2 to TRBJ2-3; 9 bases agree with TRBD2. V was clipped by 0 bases and J by 4 bases; unmatched bases: 8. The CDR3 sequence is 17 residues long. CDR1 LGHNA and CDR2 YNFKEQ come from the germline V gene. The CDR3 DNA reads as TGTGCCAGCAGCCAAGATCAAGGCGGGAGGGGCGCAGATACGCAGTATTTT. Amino acid sequence: CASSQDQGGRGADTQYF.

Only a few counts were recorded for this clonotype. The V call is TRBV5-1, the J call TRBJ2-7, with D possibly TRBD2 on 5 matching bases. Germline V gene sequence: CDR1 SGHRS, CDR2 YFSETQ. V lost 1 base and J 7 bases, leaving 12 bases between the germline ends. The CDR3 is 13 amino acids. CDR3 region: CASSLPGRREQYF. The CDR3 DNA reads TGCGCCAGCAGCTTGCCGGGGAGAAGGGAGCAGTACTTC.

This clonotype occurred a few times. The rearrangement joins TRBV29-1 to TRBJ2-3; 8 bases match TRBD1. CDR1 is SQVTM and CDR2 is ANQGSEA in the germline V gene. J was trimmed by 2 bases and V by 6 bases; bases with no gene match: 1. The length of the CDR3 is 12 residues. CDR3 in amino acids: CSVGQVTDTQYF. The CDR3 DNA reads TGCAGCGTGGGACAGGTCACAGATACGCAGTATTTT.

This clonotype was counted a few times. The J gene is TRBJ2-2, the V gene TRBV14, with D unresolved. This CDR3 spans 14 amino acids. Trimming shortened V by 4 bases and J by 4 bases, and 10 bases separated the two germline ends. CDR1 and CDR2 from the germline V gene are SGHDN and FVKESK. CDR3 nucleotides: TGTGCCAGCAGCCTTTTACAGCTCACCGGGGAGCTGTTTTTT. It specifies CASSLLQLTGELFF.

CDR3 sequence: CSARAPTGLLAKNIQYF. CDR3 nucleotide sequence: TGCAGTGCTAGAGCACCTACAGGCCTCTTAGCCAAAAACATTCAGTACTTC. The V gene is TRBV20-1, the J gene TRBJ2-4, with a possible D match to TRBD1 (5 bases). CDR1 DFQATT and CDR2 SNEGSKA come from the germline V gene (reference sequence). Trimming pared 1 base from V and 0 bases from J, leaving 16 bases between. The CDR3 covers 17 residues.

The chain is built from TRBV7-2 and TRBJ2-1; tentatively, D is TRBD1 or TRBD2 (5 bases each). The V and J ends lost 3 bases and 8 bases respectively, with 17 bases between them. The germline CDR1 and CDR2 sequences are SGHTA and FQGNSA. The CDR3 totals 15 residues. CDR3 protein: CASSFPGRPKDEQFF. The CDR3 DNA sequence: TGTGCCAGCAGCTTCCCGGGGCGACCTAAGGATGAGCAGTTCTTC.

The chain employs TRBV7-6 and TRBJ2-6, with TRBD1 as a possible D gene (7 bases). The CDR3 loop spans 21 amino acids. Germline lookup yields CDR1 SGHVS and CDR2 FNYEAQ. Trimming pared 6 bases from V and 2 bases from J, leaving 29 bases between. CDR3 DNA: TGTGCCAGCAGTTCAATTTCACGTCCTGGCAGGGGGAGGACTGGGGCCAACGTCCTGACTTTC. It encodes CASSSISRPGRGRTGANVLTF. The full variable domain, with the rest looked up from reference TRBV7-6 and TRBJ2-6, is GAGVSQSPRYKVTKRGQDVALRCDPISGHVSLYWYRQALGQGPEFLTYFNYEAQQDKSGLPNDRFSAERPEGSISTLTIQRTEQRDSAMYRCASSSISRPGRGRTGANVLTFGAGSRLTVL.

This clonotype has more than one count but fewer than ten. This sequence joins TRBV20-1 and TRBJ2-7; TRBD2 agrees at 11 bases. The V segment lost 5 bases and the J segment 6 bases; nucleotides outside the gene matches: 12. The CDR3 is 15 amino acids. Per the germline V gene, CDR1 is DFQATT and CDR2 is SNEGSKA (reference sequence). CDR3 sequence (DNA): TGCAGTGCTCTCCCACTAGCGGGAGTCTCCCTCGAGCAGTACTTC. It codes for CSALPLAGVSLEQYF.

The chain joins TRBV5-6 to TRBJ2-1; TRBD1 might be the D (6 bases). The CDR3 is 15 residues long. Per the germline V gene, CDR1 is SGHDT and CDR2 is YYEEEE. With 0 bases removed from V and 4 bases from J, the gap between germline ends came to 11 bases. The CDR3 DNA is TGTGCCAGCAGCTTGGTTGGGGGACAATACAATGAGCAGTTCTTC. This codes for CASSLVGGQYNEQFF.

Many counts were recorded for this clonotype. This chain connects TRBV12-3 or TRBV12-4 to TRBJ2-1; D ambiguous. V shed 4 bases and J shed 8 bases, with 15 bases lying between them. The CDR3 covers 14 residues. CDR3 nucleotide sequence: TGTGCCAGCAGTTCTCCGAGTCAGGTGTATGAGCAGTTCTTC. Translation gives CASSSPSQVYEQFF.

This clonotype showed up just a few times. The rearrangement joins TRBV10-2 to TRBJ1-6; 7 bases agree with TRBD1. With 3 bases clipped from V and 9 bases from J, the junction kept 8 bases outside the gene matches. The germline V gene has CDR1 WSHSY and CDR2 SAAADI. The CDR3 runs 15 residues. CDR3 DNA sequence: TGCGCCAGCAGTGAACAGGGAAGGGGGCTTTCACCCCTCCACTTT. Translated, it gives CASSEQGRGLSPLHF.

This clonotype was counted many times. V gene TRBV27 combines with J gene TRBJ2-3; a weak D match, TRBD2 (6 bases). There are 17 residues in the CDR3. The germline V gene has CDR1 MNHEY and CDR2 SMNVEV (reference sequence). Trimming took off 4 bases at V and 0 bases at J, with 17 bases between the two ends. This CDR3 reads CASSYGRGRLSTDTQYF. CDR3 DNA: TGTGCCAGCAGTTATGGCCGGGGGAGACTAAGCACAGATACGCAGTATTTT.

The V call is TRBV20-1, the J call TRBJ1-1; TRBD1 matches 7 bases. This CDR3 region has 13 residues. Germline loops: CDR1 DFQATT, CDR2 SNEGSKA (reference sequence). With 3 bases clipped from V and 1 base from J, the junction kept 2 bases outside the gene matches. The CDR3 is CSASRGGNTEAFF. CDR3 DNA sequence: TGCAGTGCTAGCAGGGGGGGGAACACTGAAGCTTTCTTT.

This clonotype turned up a few times. The genes are TRBV2 and TRBJ2-1, with TRBD2 matching over 7 bases. Unmatched junction bases numbered 6, after V lost 7 bases and J lost 9 bases. Germline V gene data show CDR1 as SNHLY and CDR2 as FYNNEI. The CDR3 is made up of 12 amino acids. CDR3 sequence: CASMGGLGEQFF. Here the CDR3 DNA reads TGTGCCAGCATGGGAGGGCTTGGTGAGCAGTTCTTC.

In this sample, this clonotype turned up a few times. The chain couples TRBV24-1 to TRBJ2-3, with D maybe TRBD2 (6 bases). CDR3 length: 16 amino acids. Trimming cost V 2 bases and J 7 bases, with 18 bases left between them. Germline V lookup: CDR1 KGHDR, CDR2 SFDVKD. In nucleotides, the CDR3 is TGTGCCACCAGTGATTCGGAGGGGAAGCGGTTGAATACGCAGTATTTT. This codes for CATSDSEGKRLNTQYF.

This clonotype was observed a few times. The V and J genes are TRBV19 and TRBJ2-5, with a weak D call TRBD2 (6 bases). Germline V CDR1 and CDR2: LNHDA, SQIVND (reference sequence). The ends were cut back, 8 bases at V and 7 bases at J, with 17 bases in the middle. CDR3 size: 13 residues. The CDR3 loop reads CASGGGMGRTQYF. CDR3 coding DNA: TGTGCCAGTGGAGGAGGGATGGGAAGGACCCAGTACTTC.

As regards this clonotype: An end of the junction differs from the germline gene, which may be a read error. The gene calls are TRBV18 and TRBJ2-1; the D gene is possibly TRBD2 (6 bases). The CDR3 spans 15 residues. Per the germline V gene, CDR1 is KGHSH and CDR2 is LQKENI. The CDR3 nucleotides are TGTGCCAGCTCACCTCTTTCGGGAGCCTACAATGAGCAGTCCTTC. Residues: CASSPLSGAYNEQSF.

This rearrangement joins TRBV5-1 to TRBJ2-5; D unclear. V gave up 1 base and J gave up 1 base, with 20 bases separating them. CDR3 length: 18 residues. CDR1 is SGHRS, CDR2 YFSETQ, per germline. The CDR3, as DNA: TGCGCCAGCAGCTTGAACATTTTCGGGTCCGGTCTCCAAGAGACCCAGTACTTC. As protein: CASSLNIFGSGLQETQYF.

There are many counts of this clonotype. The chain is built from TRBV10-3 and TRBJ2-5, with unresolved D. Germline loops: CDR1 ENHRY, CDR2 SYGVKD. Trimming removed 3 bases at V and 5 bases at J, with 7 bases between. The CDR3 totals 12 residues. CDR3 sequence (DNA): TGTGCCATCAGTGAAGTAGGGGAGACCCAGTACTTC. It yields the protein CAISEVGETQYF.

This clonotype was counted a few times. The genes are TRBV6-1 and TRBJ1-1; D not resolved. Looked up from germline, CDR1 is MNHNS and CDR2 is SASEGT. V lost 8 bases, J lost 1 base, and 14 bases lay in between. This CDR3 comprises 14 residues. The CDR3 coding sequence is TGTGCCAGCCAAATCCGGGAGACGAACACTGAAGCTTTCTTT. Its translation: CASQIRETNTEAFF.

This clonotype appeared many times. An end of the junction does not agree with germline; a read error may underlie this. V gene TRBV20-1 combines with J gene TRBJ1-1; no clear D. Looked up from germline, CDR1 is DFQATT and CDR2 is SNEGSKA (reference sequence). This CDR3 comprises 13 residues. The CDR3 DNA is TGCAGTGCTAGTGGCCCGGGGAACTCTGAAGCTTTCTTT. This sequence encodes CSASGPGNSEAFF.

The chain recombines TRBV25-1 with TRBJ2-1; 7 bases are a match to TRBD2. The length of the CDR3 is 18 residues. V lost 3 bases to trimming and J lost 1 base; unmatched junction nucleotides: 12. The germline V gene has CDR1 MGHDK and CDR2 SYGVNS. CDR3 DNA: TGTGCCAGCAGTGAGGGGGGGACTCCTGATATTTCCTACAATGAGCAGTTCTTC. It codes for CASSEGGTPDISYNEQFF.

This rearrangement joins TRBV11-3 to TRBJ2-2, with TRBD2 matching 13 bases. This CDR3 has 15 residues. The V and J ends lost 4 bases and 9 bases, in that order; junction bases with no gene match: 5. Germline CDR1 is SGHNT and CDR2 is YENEEA. For the CDR3, the DNA is TGTGCCAGCAGCTGGACTAGCGGGGGAATCAGGGAGCTGTTTTTT. Translated: CASSWTSGGIRELFF.

CDR3 nucleotide sequence: TGTGCCAGCAGTGAAGAAGGTTACAGTCTTTTATCTGGCTACACCTTC. This translates into CASSEEGYSLLSGYTF. This sequence joins TRBV6-1 and TRBJ1-2; D call uncertain. Germline V gene sequence: CDR1 MNHNS, CDR2 SASEGT. This CDR3 is built from 16 residues. V was shortened by 1 base and J by 7 bases, with 19 bases between the two germline ends.